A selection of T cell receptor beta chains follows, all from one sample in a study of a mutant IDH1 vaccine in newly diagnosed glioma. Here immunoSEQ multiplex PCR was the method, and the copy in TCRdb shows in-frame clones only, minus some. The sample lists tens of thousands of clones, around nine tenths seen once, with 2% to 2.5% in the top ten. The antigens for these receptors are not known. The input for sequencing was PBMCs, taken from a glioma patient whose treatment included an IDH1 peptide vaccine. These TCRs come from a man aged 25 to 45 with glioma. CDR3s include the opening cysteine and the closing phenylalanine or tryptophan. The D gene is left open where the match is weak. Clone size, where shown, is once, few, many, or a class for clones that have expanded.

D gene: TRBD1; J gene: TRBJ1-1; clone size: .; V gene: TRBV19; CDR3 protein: CASSISDRMNTEAFF; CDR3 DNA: TGTGCCAGTAGTATATCGGACAGGATGAACACTGAAGCTTTCTTT
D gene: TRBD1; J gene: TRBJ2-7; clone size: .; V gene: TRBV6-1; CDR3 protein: CASRVDRDYEQYF; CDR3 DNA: TGTGCCAGCAGGGTAGACAGGGACTACGAGCAGTACTTC
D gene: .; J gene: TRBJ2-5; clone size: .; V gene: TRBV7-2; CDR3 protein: CASTLGGLKETQYF; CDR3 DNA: TGTGCCAGCACCCTAGGGGGGCTGAAAGAGACCCAGTACTTC
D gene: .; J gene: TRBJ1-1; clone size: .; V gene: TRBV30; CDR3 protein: CAWSRVEGTEAFF; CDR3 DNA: TGTGCCTGGAGTAGGGTGGAAGGAACTGAAGCTTTCTTT
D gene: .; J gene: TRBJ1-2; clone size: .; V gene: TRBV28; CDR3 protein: CASSLGLAVLRGGGYTF; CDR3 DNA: TGTGCCAGCAGTTTAGGTTTGGCGGTCTTACGGGGCGGTGGCTACACCTTC
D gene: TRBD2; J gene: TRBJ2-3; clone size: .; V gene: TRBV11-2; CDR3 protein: CASSLGRGGVAGLGTQYF; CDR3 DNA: TGTGCCAGCAGCCTCGGGAGGGGAGGGGTTGCAGGCCTGGGTACGCAGTATTTT
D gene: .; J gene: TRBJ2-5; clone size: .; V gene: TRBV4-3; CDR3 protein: CASSQDIGGTQYF; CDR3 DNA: TGCGCCAGCAGCCAAGATATAGGGGGGACCCAGTACTTC
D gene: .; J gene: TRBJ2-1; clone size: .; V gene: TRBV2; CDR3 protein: CASSNVRASDEQFF; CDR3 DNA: TGTGCCAGCAGTAACGTAAGGGCTTCGGATGAGCAGTTCTTC
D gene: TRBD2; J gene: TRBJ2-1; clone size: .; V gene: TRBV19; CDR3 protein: CASSPLAELYNEQFF; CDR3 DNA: TGTGCCAGTAGTCCCCTAGCGGAACTCTACAATGAGCAGTTCTTC
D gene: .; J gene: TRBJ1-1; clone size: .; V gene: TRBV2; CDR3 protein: CASSVSRLAEAFF; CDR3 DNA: TGTGCCAGCAGTGTGAGTCGGTTAGCCGAAGCTTTCTTT
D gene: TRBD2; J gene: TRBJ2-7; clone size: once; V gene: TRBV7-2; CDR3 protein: CASSPAGGAYEQYF; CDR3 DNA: TGTGCCAGCAGCCCAGCCGGGGGGGCCTACGAGCAGTACTTC
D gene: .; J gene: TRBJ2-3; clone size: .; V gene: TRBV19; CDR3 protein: CASSQGGDTQYF; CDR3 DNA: TGTGCCAGTTCCCAGGGGGGTGATACGCAGTATTTT
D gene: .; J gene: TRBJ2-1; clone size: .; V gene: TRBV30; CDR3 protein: CAWSGGGTGRNEQFF; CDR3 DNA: TGTGCCTGGAGTGGGGGCGGGACGGGGCGCAATGAGCAGTTCTTC
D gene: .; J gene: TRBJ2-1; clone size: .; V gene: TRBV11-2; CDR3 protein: CASSPQGGAYNEQFF; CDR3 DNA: TGTGCCAGCAGCCCACAGGGAGGCGCCTACAATGAGCAGTTCTTC
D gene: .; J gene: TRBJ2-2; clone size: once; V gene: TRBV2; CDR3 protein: CASSEEAAANTGELFF; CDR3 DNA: TGTGCCAGCAGTGAAGAAGCGGCCGCGAACACCGGGGAGCTGTTTTTT
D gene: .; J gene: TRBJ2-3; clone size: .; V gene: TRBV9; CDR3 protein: CASSVTHTDTQYF; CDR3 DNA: TGTGCCAGCAGCGTAACTCACACAGATACGCAGTATTTT
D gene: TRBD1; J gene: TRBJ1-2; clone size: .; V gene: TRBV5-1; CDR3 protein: CASSLHATGTQANYGYTF; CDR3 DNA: TGCGCCAGCAGCTTACATGCGACAGGGACTCAAGCTAACTATGGCTACACCTTC
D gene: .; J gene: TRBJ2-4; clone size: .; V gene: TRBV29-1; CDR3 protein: CSVESRLAKNIQYF; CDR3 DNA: TGCAGCGTTGAAAGCCGGTTAGCCAAAAACATTCAGTACTTC
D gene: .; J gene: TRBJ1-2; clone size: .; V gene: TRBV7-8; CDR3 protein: CASSLVGDRHYGYTF; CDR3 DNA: TGTGCCAGCAGCTTAGTTGGTGACCGTCACTATGGCTACACCTTC
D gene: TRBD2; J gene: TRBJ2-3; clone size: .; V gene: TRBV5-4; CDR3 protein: CASSLGGGGGDTQYF; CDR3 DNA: TGTGCCAGCAGCTTGGGGGGCGGGGGAGGAGATACGCAGTATTTT
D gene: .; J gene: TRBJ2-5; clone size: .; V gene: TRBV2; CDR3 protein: CASSPGRVQETQYF; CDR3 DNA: TGTGCCAGCAGCCCAGGCCGCGTCCAAGAGACCCAGTACTTC
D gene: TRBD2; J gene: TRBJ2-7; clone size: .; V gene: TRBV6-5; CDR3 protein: CASRALAGAFREQYF; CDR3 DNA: TGTGCCAGCAGGGCACTAGCGGGAGCTTTTCGGGAGCAGTACTTC
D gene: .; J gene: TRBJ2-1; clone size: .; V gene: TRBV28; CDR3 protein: CASSLGSDEQFF; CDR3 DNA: TGTGCCAGCAGTTTGGGGAGCGATGAGCAGTTCTTC
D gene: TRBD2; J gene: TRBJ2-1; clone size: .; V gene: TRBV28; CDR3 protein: CASRDGLVYNEQFF; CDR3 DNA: TGTGCCAGCAGGGATGGACTAGTTTACAATGAGCAGTTCTTC
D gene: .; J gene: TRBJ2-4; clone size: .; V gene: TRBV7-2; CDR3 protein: CASSTGAAYGNIQYF; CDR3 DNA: TGTGCCAGCAGTACGGGGGCGGCTTACGGGAACATTCAGTACTTC
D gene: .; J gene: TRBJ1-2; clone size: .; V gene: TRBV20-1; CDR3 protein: CRPVGIHGYTF; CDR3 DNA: TGCAGACCGGTAGGGATTCACGGCTACACCTTC
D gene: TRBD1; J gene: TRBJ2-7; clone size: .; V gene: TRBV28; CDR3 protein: CASSLGTGNPYEQYF; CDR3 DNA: TGTGCCAGCAGTTTAGGGACAGGGAATCCCTACGAGCAGTACTTC
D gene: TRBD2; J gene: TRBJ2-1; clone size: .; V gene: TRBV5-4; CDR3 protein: CASSLGSGKGWSYNEQFF; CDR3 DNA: TGTGCCAGCAGCTTGGGTAGCGGGAAGGGTTGGTCCTACAATGAGCAGTTCTTC
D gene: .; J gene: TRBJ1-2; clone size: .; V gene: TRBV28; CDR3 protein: CASSLQGGWLGYTF; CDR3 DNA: TGTGCCAGCAGCCTCCAGGGAGGTTGGTTGGGCTACACCTTC
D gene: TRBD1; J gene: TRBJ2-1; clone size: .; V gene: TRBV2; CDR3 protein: CASSEDSGTGVQFF; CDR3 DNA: TGTGCCAGCAGTGAGGACTCCGGGACAGGGGTGCAGTTCTTC
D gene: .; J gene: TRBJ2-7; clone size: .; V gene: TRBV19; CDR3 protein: CASRRSPSGDYEQYF; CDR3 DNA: TGTGCCAGTAGACGATCCCCCTCGGGGGACTACGAGCAGTACTTC
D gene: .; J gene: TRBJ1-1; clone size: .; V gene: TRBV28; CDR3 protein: CASSPWTTEAFF; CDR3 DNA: TGTGCCAGCAGTCCCTGGACTACTGAAGCTTTCTTT
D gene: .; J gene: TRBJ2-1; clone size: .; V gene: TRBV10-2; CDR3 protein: CASKSWRGPSLSSYNEQFF; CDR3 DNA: TGCGCCAGCAAGAGTTGGAGGGGGCCATCCCTAAGCTCCTACAATGAGCAGTTCTTC
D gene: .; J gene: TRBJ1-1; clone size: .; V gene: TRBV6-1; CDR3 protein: CASRRRGWVTEAFF; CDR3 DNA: TGTGCCAGCAGACGGAGGGGATGGGTGACTGAAGCTTTCTTT
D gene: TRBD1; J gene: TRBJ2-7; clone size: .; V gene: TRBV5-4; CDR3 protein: CASSLKQGAFDEQYF; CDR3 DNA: TGTGCCAGCAGCTTGAAACAGGGGGCTTTCGACGAGCAGTACTTC
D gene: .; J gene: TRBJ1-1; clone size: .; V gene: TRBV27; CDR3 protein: CASSFGGNAEAFF; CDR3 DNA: TGTGCCAGCAGTTTCGGAGGGAACGCTGAAGCTTTCTTT
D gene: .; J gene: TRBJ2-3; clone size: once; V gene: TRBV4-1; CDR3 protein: CASSAGSASDTQYF; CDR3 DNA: TGCGCCAGCAGCGCCGGCTCAGCCTCAGATACGCAGTATTTT
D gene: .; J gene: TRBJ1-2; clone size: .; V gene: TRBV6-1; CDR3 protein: CASRLNLNSNYGYTF; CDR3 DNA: TGTGCCAGCAGACTCAACCTTAATTCAAACTATGGCTACACCTTC
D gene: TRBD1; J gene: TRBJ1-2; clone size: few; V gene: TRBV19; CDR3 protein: CASTVGTGNSYGYTF; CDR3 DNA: TGTGCCAGTACCGTCGGGACAGGGAATTCCTATGGCTACACCTTC
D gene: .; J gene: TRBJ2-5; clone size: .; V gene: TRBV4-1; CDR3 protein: CASSQVGHGEETQYF; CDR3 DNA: TGCGCCAGCAGCCAAGTGGGGCACGGGGAGGAGACCCAGTACTTC
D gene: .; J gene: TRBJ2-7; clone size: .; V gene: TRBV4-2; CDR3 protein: CASSQDFGDSYEQYF; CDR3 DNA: TGTGCCAGCAGCCAAGATTTTGGCGATAGCTACGAGCAGTACTTC
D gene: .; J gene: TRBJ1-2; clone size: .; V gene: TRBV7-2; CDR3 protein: CASSLAGSGGYTF; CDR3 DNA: TGTGCCAGCAGCTTAGCCGGGTCAGGCGGCTACACCTTC
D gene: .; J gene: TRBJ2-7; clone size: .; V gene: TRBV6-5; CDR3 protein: CASRRDSYEQYF; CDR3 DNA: TGTGCCAGCAGGCGAGACTCCTACGAGCAGTACTTC
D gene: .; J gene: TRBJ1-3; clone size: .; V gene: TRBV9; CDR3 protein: CASSAQLENTIYF; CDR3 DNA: TGTGCCAGCAGCGCTCAACTTGAGAACACCATATATTTT
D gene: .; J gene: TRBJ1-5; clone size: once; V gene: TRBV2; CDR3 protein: CASKRYSNQPQHF; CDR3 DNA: TGTGCCAGCAAGAGGTATAGCAATCAGCCCCAGCATTTT
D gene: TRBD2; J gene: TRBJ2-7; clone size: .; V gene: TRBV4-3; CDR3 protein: CASSLGLVDEQYF; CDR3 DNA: TGCGCCAGCAGCCTGGGACTAGTCGACGAGCAGTACTTC
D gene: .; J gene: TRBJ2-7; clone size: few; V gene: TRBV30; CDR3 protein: CAWGSLQGSEQYF; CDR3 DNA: TGTGCCTGGGGAAGCCTACAGGGCTCCGAGCAGTACTTC
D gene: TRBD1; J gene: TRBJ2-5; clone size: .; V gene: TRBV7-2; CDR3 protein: CASSLAYGTGGRETQYF; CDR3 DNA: TGTGCCAGCAGCTTAGCATACGGGACAGGGGGCCGAGAGACCCAGTACTTC
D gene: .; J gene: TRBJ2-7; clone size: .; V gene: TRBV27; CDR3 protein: CASSLSDQYEQYF; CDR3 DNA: TGTGCCAGCAGTTTATCAGACCAATACGAGCAGTACTTC
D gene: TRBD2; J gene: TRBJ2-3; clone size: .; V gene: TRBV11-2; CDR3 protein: CASSHLGLAGSDTQYF; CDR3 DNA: TGTGCCAGCAGCCACTTGGGGCTAGCGGGATCAGATACGCAGTATTTT
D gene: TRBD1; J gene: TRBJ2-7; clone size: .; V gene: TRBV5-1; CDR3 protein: CASSFYRGYEQYF; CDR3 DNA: TGCGCCAGCAGCTTCTACAGGGGGTACGAGCAGTACTTC
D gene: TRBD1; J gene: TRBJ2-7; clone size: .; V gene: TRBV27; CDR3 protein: CASTPTGPLSYEQYF; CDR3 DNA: TGTGCCAGCACCCCGACAGGGCCCCTCTCCTACGAGCAGTACTTC
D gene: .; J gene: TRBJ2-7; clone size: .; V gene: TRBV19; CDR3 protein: CASSMSGSYEQYF; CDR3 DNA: TGTGCCAGTAGTATGAGTGGGTCCTACGAGCAGTACTTC
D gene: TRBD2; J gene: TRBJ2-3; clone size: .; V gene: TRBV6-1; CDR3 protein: CASSEAHSGGGADTQYF; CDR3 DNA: TGTGCCAGCAGTGAAGCCCACTCGGGAGGGGGGGCAGATACGCAGTATTTT
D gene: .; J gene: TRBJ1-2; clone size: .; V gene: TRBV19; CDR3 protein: CASSPRNYGYTF; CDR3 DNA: TGTGCCAGTAGTCCTCGAAACTATGGCTACACCTTC
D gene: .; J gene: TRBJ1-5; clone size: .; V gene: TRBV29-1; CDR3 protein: CSVGGSSTPQHF; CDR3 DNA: TGCAGCGTTGGTGGCAGCTCCACTCCCCAGCATTTT
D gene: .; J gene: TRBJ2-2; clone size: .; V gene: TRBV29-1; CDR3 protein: CSVVGRPGELFF; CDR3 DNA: TGCAGCGTGGTCGGGAGACCCGGGGAGCTGTTTTTT
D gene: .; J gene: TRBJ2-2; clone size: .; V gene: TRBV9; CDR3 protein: CASSVAPSANTGELFF; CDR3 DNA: TGTGCCAGCAGCGTAGCTCCTAGCGCGAACACCGGGGAGCTGTTTTTT